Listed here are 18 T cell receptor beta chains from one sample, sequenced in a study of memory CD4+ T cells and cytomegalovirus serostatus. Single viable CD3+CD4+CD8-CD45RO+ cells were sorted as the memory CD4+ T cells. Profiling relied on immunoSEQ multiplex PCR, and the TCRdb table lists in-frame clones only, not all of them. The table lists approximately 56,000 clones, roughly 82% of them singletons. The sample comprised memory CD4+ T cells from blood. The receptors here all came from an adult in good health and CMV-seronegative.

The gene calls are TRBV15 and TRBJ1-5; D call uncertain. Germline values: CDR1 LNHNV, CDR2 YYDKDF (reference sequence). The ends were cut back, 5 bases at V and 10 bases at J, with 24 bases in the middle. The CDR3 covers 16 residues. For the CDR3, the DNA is TGTGCCACCAGCCAAAAAGGGAAGAGAGGGAAGGGCCCCCAGCATTTT. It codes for CATSQKGKRGKGPQHF.

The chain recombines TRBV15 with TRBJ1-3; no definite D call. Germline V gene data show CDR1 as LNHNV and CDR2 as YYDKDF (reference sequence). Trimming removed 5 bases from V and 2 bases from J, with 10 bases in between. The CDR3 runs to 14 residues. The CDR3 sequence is CATSVAKAGNTIYF. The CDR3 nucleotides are TGTGCCACCAGCGTGGCGAAGGCTGGAAACACCATATATTTT.

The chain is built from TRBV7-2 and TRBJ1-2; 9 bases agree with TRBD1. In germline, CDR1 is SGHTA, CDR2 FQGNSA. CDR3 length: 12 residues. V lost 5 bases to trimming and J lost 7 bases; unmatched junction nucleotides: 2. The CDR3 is CASSRDRVGYTF. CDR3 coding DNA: TGTGCCAGCAGCCGGGACAGGGTTGGCTACACCTTC.

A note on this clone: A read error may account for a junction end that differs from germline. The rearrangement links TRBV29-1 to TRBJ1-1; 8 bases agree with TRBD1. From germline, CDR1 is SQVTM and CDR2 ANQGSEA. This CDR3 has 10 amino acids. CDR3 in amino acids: CSVTDRASYF. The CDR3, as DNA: TGCAGCGTTACGGACAGGGCGTCCTACTTT.

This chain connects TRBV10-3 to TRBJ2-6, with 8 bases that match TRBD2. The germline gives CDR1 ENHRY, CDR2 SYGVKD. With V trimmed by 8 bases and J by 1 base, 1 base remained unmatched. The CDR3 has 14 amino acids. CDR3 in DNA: TGTGCCATCCGGGAGGGATCTGGGGCCAACGTCCTGACTTTC. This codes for CAIREGSGANVLTF.

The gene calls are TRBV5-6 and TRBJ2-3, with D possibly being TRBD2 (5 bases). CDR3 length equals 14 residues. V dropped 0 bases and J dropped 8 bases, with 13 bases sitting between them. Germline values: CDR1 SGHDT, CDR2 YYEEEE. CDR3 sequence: CASSLGSGWGTQYF. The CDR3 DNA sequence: TGTGCCAGCAGCTTGGGATCGGGATGGGGTACGCAGTATTTT. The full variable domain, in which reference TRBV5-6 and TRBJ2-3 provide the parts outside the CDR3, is DAGVTQSPTHLIKTRGQQVTLRCSPKSGHDTVSWYQQALGQGPQFIFQYYEEEERQRGNFPDRFSGHQFPNYSSELNVNALLLGDSALYLCASSLGSGWGTQYFGPGTRLTVL.

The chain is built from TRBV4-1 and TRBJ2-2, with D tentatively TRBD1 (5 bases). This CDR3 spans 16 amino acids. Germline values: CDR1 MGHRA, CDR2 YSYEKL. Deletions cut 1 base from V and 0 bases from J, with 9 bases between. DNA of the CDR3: TGCGCCAGCAGCCAAGGGGAAGGGGCGAACACCGGGGAGCTGTTTTTT. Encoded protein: CASSQGEGANTGELFF.

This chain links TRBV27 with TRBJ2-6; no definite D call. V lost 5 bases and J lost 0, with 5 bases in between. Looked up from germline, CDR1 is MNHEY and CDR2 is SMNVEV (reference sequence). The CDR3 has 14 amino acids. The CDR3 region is CASSDYSGANVLTF. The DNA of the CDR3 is TGTGCCAGCAGTGATTACTCTGGGGCCAACGTCCTGACTTTC.

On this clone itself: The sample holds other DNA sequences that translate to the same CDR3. DNA of the CDR3: TGTGCCAGTAGTATAGCCGCTGGGGCCAACGTCCTGACTTTC. Translating it yields CASSIAAGANVLTF. The rearrangement uses TRBV19 and TRBJ2-6; D remains unclear. The germline V gene has CDR1 LNHDA and CDR2 SQIVND (reference sequence). The length of the CDR3 is 14 residues. Trimming stripped 1 base from V and 2 bases from J, with 3 bases between.

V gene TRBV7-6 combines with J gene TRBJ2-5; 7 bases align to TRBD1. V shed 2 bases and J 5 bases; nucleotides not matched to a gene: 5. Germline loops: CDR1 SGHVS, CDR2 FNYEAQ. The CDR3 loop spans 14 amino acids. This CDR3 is CASSLISGGETQYF. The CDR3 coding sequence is TGTGCCAGCAGCTTAATCTCAGGGGGTGAGACCCAGTACTTC.

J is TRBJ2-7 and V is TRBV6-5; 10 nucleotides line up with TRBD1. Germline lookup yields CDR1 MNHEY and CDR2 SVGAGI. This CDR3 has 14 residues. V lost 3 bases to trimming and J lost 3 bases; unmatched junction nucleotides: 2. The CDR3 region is CASSYRTGGYEQYF. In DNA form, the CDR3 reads TGTGCCAGCAGTTATAGGACAGGGGGCTACGAGCAGTACTTC.

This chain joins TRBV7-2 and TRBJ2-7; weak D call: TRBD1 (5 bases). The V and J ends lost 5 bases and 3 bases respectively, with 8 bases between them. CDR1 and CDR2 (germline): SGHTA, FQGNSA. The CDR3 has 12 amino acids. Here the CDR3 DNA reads TGTGCCAGCAGCAAGGACAACTACGAGCAGTACTTC. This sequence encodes CASSKDNYEQYF.

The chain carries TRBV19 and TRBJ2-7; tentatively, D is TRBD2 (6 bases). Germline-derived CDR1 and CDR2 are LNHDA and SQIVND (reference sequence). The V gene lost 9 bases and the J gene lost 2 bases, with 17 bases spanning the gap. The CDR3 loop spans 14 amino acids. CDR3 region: CASRRDSAAYEQYF. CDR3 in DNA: TGTGCCAGCCGCCGGGACTCAGCAGCCTACGAGCAGTACTTC. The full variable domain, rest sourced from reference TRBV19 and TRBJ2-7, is DGGITQSPKYLFRKEGQNVTLSCEQNLNHDAMYWYRQDPGQGLRLIYYSQIVNDFQKGDIAEGYSVSREKKESFPLTVTSAQKNPTAFYLCASRRDSAAYEQYFGPGTRLTVT.

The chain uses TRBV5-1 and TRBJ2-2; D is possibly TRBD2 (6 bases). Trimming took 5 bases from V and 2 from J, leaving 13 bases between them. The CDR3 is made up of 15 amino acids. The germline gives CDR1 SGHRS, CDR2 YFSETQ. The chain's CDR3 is CASSWRASNTGELFF. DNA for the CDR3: TGCGCCAGCAGTTGGAGGGCTTCTAACACCGGGGAGCTGTTTTTT. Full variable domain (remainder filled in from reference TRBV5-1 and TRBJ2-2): KAGVTQTPRYLIKTRGQQVTLSCSPISGHRSVSWYQQTPGQGLQFLFEYFSETQRNKGNFPGRFSGRQFSNSRSEMNVSTLELGDSALYLCASSWRASNTGELFFGEGSRLTVL.

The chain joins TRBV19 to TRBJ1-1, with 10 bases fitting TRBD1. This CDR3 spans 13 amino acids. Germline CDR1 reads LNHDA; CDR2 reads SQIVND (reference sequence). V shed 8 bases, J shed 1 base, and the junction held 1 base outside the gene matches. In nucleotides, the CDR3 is TGTGCCAGTCGGGACAGGGGGAACACTGAAGCTTTCTTT. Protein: CASRDRGNTEAFF.

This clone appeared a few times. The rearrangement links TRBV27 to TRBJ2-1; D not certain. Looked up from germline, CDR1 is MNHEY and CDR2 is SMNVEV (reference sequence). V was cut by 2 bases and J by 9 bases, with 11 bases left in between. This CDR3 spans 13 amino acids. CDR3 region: CASSLEPPGEQFF. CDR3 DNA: TGTGCCAGCAGTTTAGAACCCCCCGGTGAGCAGTTCTTC.

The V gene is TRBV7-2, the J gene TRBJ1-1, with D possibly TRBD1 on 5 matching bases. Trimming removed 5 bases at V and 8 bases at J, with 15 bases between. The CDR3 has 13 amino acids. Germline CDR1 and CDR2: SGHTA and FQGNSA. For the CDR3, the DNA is TGTGCCAGCAGCACCCGGGACGGCTTGGAAGCTTTCTTT. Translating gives CASSTRDGLEAFF.

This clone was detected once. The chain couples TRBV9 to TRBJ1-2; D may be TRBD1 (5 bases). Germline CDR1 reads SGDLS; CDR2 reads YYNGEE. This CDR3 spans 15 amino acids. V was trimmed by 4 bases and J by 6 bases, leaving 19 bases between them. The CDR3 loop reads CASSFHGAGEDGYTF. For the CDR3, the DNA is TGTGCCAGCAGCTTCCACGGGGCGGGAGAAGATGGCTACACCTTC.